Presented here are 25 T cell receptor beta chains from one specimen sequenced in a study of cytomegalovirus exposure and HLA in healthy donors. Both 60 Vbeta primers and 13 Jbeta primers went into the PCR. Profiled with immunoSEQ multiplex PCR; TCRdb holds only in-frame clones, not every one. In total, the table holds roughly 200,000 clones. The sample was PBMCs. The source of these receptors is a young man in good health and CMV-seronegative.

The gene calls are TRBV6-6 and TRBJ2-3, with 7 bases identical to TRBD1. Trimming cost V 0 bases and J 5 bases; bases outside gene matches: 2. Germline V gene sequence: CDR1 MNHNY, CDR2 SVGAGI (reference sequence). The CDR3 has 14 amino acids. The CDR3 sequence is CASSYSGGEDTQYF. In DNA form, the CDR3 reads TGTGCCAGCAGTTACTCAGGGGGCGAAGATACGCAGTATTTT.

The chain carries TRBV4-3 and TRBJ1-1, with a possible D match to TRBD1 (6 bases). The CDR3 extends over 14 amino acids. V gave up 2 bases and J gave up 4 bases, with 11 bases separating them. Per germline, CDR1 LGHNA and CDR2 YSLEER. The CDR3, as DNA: TGCGCCAGCAGCCAAATAACAGGGAGCACTGAAGCTTTCTTT. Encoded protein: CASSQITGSTEAFF.

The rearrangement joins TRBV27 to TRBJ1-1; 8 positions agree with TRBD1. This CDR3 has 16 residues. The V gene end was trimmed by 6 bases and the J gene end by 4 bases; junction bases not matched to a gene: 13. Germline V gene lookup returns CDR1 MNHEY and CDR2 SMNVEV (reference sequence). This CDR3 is CASRSQGARRSTEAFF. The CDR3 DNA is TGTGCCAGCAGATCCCAGGGGGCCCGGCGGAGCACTGAAGCTTTCTTT.

The CDR3 spells CASSQGTRQGTNYGYTF. CDR3 DNA sequence: TGTGCCAGCAGTCAGGGGACGAGACAGGGGACTAACTATGGCTACACCTTC. The chain uses TRBV28 and TRBJ1-2; 8 bases line up with TRBD1. Looked up from germline, CDR1 is MDHEN and CDR2 is SYDVKM. CDR3 length equals 17 residues. V shed 5 bases, J shed 0 bases, and the junction held 11 bases outside the gene matches.

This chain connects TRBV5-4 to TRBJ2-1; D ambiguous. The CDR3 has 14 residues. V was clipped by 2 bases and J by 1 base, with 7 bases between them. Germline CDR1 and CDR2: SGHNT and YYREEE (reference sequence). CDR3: CASSFSLSYNEQFF. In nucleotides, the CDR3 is TGTGCCAGCAGCTTTTCCCTGTCCTACAATGAGCAGTTCTTC.

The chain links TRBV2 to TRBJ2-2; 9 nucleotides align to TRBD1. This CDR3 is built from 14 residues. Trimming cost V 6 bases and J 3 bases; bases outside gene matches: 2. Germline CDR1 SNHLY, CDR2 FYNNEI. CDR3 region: CASRRQGDTGELFF. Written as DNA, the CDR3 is TGTGCCAGCAGGCGACAGGGGGACACCGGGGAGCTGTTTTTT.

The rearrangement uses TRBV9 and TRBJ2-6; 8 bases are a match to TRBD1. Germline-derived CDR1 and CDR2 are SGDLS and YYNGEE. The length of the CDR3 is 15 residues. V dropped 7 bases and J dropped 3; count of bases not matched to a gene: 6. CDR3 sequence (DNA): TGTGCCAGCCGCCAGGGGGCTGGTGGGGCCAACGTCCTGACTTTC. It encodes CASRQGAGGANVLTF.

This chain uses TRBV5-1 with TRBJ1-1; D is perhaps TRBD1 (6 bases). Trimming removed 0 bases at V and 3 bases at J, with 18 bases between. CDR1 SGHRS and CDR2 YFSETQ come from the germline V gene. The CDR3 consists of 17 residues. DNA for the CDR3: TGCGCCAGCAGCTTGGCCATACAGGGTATCGGAGACACTGAAGCTTTCTTT. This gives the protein CASSLAIQGIGDTEAFF.

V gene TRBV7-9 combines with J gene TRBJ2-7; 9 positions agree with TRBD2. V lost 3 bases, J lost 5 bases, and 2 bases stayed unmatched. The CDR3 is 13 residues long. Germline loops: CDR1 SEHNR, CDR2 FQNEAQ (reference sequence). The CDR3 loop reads CASSFLAGNEQYF. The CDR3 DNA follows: TGTGCCAGCAGCTTTCTAGCGGGGAACGAGCAGTACTTC.

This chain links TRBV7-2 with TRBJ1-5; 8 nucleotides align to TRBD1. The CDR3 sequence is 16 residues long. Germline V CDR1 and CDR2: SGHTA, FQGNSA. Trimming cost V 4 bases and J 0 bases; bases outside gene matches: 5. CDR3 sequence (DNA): TGTGCCAGCAGCTCCCGACAGGGGAATAGCAATCAGCCCCAGCATTTT. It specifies CASSSRQGNSNQPQHF.

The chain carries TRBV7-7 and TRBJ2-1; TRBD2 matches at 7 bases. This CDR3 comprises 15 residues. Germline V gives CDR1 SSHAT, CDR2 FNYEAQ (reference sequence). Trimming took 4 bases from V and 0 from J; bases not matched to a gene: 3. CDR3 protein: CASSSSSGSYNEQFF. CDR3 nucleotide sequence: TGTGCCAGCAGCTCATCTAGCGGCTCCTACAATGAGCAGTTCTTC.

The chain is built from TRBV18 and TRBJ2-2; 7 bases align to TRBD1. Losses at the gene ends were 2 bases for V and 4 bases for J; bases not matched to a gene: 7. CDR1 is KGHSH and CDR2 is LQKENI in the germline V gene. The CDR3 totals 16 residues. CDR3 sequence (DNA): TGTGCCAGCTCACCAATCGACAGGGTTGCCACCGGGGAGCTGTTTTTT. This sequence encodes CASSPIDRVATGELFF.

The CDR3 coding sequence is TGTGCCAGCAGTTCCCGTTCCGTTGAAGCTTTCTTT. Its protein product is CASSSRSVEAFF. V usage is TRBV2 and J usage is TRBJ1-1; D is uncertain. V dropped 5 bases and J dropped 7 bases, with 11 bases sitting between them. The germline gives CDR1 SNHLY, CDR2 FYNNEI. CDR3 length: 12 amino acids.

CDR3 sequence (DNA): TGTGCCAGCAGCTTATCAACAGGGGGCGCCGGGGGCTACACCTTC. Its protein is CASSLSTGGAGGYTF. The chain uses TRBV7-2 and TRBJ1-2, with 9 bases fitting TRBD1. The germline CDR1 and CDR2 sequences are SGHTA and FQGNSA. The V segment lost 2 bases and the J segment 8 bases; nucleotides outside the gene matches: 9. This CDR3 comprises 15 residues.

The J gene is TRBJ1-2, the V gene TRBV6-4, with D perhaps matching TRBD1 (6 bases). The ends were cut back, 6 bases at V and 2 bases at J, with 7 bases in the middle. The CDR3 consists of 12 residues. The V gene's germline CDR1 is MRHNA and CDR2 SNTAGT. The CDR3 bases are TGTGCCAGCAGCCAGGGGAACTATGGCTACACCTTC. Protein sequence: CASSQGNYGYTF.

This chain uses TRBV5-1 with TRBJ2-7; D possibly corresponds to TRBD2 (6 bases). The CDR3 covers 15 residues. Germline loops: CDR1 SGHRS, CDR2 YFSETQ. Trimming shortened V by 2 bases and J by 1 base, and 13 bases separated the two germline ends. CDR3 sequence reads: CASSFAGIKSYEQYF. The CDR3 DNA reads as TGCGCCAGCAGCTTCGCGGGGATAAAATCCTACGAGCAGTACTTC.

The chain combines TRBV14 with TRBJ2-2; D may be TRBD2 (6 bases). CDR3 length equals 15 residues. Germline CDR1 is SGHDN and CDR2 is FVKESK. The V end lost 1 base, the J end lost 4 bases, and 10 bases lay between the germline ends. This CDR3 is CASSQALSGTGELFF. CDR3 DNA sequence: TGTGCCAGCAGCCAAGCCCTTAGCGGCACCGGGGAGCTGTTTTTT.

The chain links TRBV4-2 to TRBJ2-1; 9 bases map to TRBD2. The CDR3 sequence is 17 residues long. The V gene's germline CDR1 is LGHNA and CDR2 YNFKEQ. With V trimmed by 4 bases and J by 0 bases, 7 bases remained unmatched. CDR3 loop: CASSPSFSGGSYNEQFF. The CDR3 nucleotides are TGTGCCAGCAGCCCCTCGTTTAGCGGGGGCTCCTACAATGAGCAGTTCTTC.

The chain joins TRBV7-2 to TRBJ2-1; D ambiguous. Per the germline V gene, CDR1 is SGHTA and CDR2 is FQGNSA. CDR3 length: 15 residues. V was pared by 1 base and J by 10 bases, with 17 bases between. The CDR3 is CASSLEAGSLEEQFF. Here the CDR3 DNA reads TGTGCCAGCAGCTTAGAGGCCGGGTCCTTGGAAGAGCAGTTCTTC.

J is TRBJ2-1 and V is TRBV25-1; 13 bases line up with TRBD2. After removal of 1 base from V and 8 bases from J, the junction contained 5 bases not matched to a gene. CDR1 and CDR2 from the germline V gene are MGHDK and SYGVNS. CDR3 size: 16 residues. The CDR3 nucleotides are TGTGCCAGCAGTGAATTAGGGACTAGCGGGGTAGATGAGCAGTTCTTC. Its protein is CASSELGTSGVDEQFF. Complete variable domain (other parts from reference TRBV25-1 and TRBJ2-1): EADIYQTPRYLVIGTGKKITLECSQTMGHDKMYWYQQDPGMELHLIHYSYGVNSTEKGDLSSESTVSRIRTEHFPLTLESARPSHTSQYLCASSELGTSGVDEQFFGPGTRLTVL.

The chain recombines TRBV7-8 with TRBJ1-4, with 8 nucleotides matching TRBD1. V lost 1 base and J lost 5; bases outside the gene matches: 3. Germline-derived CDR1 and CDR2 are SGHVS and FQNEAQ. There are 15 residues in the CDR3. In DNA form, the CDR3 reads TGTGCCAGCAGCTTAGTTAGGACAGGGAATGAAAAACTGTTTTTT. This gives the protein CASSLVRTGNEKLFF.

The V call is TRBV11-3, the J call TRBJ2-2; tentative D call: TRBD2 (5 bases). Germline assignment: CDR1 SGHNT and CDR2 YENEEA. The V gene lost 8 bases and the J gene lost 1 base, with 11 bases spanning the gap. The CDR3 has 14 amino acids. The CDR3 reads CASGLEENTGELFF. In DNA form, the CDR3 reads TGTGCCAGCGGACTGGAAGAGAACACCGGGGAGCTGTTTTTT. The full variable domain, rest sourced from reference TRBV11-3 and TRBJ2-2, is EAGVVQSPRYKIIEKKQPVAFWCNPISGHNTLYWYLQNLGQGPELLIRYENEEAVDDSQLPKDRFSAERLKGVDSTLKIQPAELGDSAVYLCASGLEENTGELFFGEGSRLTVL.

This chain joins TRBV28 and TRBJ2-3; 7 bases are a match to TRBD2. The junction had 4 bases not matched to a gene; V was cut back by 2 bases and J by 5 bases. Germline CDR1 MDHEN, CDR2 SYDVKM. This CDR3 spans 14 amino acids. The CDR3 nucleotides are TGTGCCAGCAGTTTAGCGGGAGAGGTAGATACGCAGTATTTT. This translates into CASSLAGEVDTQYF.

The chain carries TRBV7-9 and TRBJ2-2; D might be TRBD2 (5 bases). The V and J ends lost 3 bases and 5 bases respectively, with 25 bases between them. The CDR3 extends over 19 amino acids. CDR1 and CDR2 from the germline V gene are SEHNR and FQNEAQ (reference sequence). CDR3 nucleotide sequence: TGTGCCAGCAGCTTGCGCCAAGGCGGTAGCGTGGATAGTACCGGGGAGCTGTTTTTT. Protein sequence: CASSLRQGGSVDSTGELFF.

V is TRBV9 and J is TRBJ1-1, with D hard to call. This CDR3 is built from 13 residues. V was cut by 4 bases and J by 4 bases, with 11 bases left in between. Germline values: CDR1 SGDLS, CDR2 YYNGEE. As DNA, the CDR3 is TGTGCCAGCAGCCCGACTCCAGTCACTGAAGCTTTCTTT. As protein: CASSPTPVTEAFF.